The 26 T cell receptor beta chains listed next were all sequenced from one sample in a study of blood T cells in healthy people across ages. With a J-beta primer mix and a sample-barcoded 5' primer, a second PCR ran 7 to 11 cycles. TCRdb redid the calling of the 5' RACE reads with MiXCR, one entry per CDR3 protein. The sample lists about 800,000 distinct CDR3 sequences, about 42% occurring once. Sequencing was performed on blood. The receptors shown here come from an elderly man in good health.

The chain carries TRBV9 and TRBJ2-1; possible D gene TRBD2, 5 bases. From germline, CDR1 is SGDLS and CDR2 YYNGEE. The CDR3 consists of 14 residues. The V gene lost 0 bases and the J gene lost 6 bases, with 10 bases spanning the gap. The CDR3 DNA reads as TGTGCCAGCAGCGTAGGGGCGGGTTTCAATGAGCAGTTCTTC. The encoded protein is CASSVGAGFNEQFF.

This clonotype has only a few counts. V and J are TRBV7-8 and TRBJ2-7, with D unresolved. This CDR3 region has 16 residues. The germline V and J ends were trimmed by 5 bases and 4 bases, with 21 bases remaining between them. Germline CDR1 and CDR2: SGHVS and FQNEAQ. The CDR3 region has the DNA TGTGCCAGCAGCCTGGGGTCGGCTGGCTTTGGTTACGAGCAGTACTTC. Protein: CASSLGSAGFGYEQYF.

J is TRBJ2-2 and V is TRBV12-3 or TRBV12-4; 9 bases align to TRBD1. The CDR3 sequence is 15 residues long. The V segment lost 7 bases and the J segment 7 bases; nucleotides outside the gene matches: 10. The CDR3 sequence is CASKGQGIIGGELFF. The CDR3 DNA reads TGTGCCAGCAAAGGACAGGGGATAATCGGCGGGGAGCTGTTTTTT.

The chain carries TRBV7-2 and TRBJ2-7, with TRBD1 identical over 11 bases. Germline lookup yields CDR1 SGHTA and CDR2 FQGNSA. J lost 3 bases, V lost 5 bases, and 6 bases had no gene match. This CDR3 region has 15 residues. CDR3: CASSPRTGGFYEQYF. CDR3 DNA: TGTGCCAGCAGCCCGAGGACAGGGGGCTTCTACGAGCAGTACTTC.

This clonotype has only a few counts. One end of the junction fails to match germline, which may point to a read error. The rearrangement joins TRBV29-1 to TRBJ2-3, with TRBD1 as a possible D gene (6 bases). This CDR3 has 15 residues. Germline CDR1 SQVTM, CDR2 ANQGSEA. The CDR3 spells CSIDRPEPHTDTQYF. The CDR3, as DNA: TGCAGCATTGACAGGCCGGAACCTCACACAGATACGCAGTATTTT.

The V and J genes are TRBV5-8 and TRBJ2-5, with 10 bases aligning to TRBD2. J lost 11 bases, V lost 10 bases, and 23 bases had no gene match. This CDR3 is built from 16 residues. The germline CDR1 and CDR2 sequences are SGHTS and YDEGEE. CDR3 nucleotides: TGTGCCGGACAATCACTAGCGGGGAACCGCTACAATGAGCAGTACTTC. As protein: CAGQSLAGNRYNEQYF.

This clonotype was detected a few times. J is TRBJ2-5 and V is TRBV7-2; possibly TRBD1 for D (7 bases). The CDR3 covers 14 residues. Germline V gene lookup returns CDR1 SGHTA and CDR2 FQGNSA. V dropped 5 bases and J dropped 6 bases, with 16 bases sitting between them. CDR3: CASSAGQGGQTQYF. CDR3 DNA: TGTGCCAGCAGCGCCGGGCAGGGGGGTCAGACCCAGTACTTC.

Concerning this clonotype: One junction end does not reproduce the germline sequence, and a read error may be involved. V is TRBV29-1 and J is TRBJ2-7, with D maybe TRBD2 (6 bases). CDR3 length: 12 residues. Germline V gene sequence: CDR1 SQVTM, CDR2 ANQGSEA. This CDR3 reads CSVEGGGDERYF. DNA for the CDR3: TGCAGCGTTGAAGGAGGAGGGGACGAGCGGTACTTC.

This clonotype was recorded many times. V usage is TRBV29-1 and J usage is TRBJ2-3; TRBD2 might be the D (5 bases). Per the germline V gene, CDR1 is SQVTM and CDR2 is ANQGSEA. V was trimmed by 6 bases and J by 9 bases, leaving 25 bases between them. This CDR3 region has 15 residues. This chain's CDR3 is CSVRSPGRGLLTQYF. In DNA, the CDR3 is TGCAGCGTCCGCTCCCCGGGGAGAGGTCTTTTGACGCAGTATTTT.

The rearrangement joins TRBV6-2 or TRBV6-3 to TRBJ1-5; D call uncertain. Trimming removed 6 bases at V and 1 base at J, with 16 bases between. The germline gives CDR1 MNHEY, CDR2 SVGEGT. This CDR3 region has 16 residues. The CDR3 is CASSPSVTQSNQPQHF. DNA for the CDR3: TGTGCCAGCAGCCCCTCGGTAACCCAGAGCAATCAGCCCCAGCATTTT.

DNA of the CDR3: TGTGCCAGCAGGGGGTCTAGCGGGGGCTACGAGCAGTACTTC. It yields the protein CASRGSSGGYEQYF. The chain has TRBV7-3 and TRBJ2-5, with 10 positions matching TRBD2. The J call may be faulty, since TRBJ2-7 better matches the DNA end. Germline CDR1 is SGHTA and CDR2 is FQGTGA. The CDR3 consists of 14 residues.

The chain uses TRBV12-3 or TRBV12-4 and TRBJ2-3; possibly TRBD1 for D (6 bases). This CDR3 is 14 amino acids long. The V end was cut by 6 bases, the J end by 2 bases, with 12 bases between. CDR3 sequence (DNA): TGTGCCAGCAGCCGACAGGCGCCCACAGATACGCAGTATTTT. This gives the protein CASSRQAPTDTQYF.

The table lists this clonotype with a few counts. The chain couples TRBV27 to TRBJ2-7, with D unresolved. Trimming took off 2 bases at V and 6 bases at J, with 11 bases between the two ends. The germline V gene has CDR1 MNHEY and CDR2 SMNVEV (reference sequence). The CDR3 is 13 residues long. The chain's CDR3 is CASSLGSRSEQYF. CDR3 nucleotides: TGTGCCAGCAGTTTAGGCTCTAGATCCGAGCAGTACTTC.

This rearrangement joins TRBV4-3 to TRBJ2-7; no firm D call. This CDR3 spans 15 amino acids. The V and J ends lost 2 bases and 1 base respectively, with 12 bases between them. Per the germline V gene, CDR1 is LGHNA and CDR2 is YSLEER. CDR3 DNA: TGCGCCAGCAGCCAAATAAGCGAAGCATCCTACGAGCAGTACTTC. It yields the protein CASSQISEASYEQYF.

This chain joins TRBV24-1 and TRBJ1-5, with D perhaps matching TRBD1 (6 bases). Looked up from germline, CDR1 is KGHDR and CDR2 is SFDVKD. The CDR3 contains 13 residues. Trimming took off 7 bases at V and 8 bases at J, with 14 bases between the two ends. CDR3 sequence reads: CATSPDRFEPQHF. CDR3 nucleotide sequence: TGTGCCACCAGCCCCGACAGGTTCGAGCCCCAGCATTTT.

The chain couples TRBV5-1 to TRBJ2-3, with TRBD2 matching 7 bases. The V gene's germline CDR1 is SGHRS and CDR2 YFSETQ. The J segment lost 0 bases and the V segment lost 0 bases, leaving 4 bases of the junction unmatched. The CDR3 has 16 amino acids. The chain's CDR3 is CASSLAGGSSTDTQYF. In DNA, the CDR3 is TGCGCCAGCAGCTTGGCGGGAGGCTCTAGCACAGATACGCAGTATTTT.

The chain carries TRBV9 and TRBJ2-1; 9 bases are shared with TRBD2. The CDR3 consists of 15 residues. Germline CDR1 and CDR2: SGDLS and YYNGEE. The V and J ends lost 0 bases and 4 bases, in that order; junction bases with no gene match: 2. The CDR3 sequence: CASSVEAGGYNEQFF. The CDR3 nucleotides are TGTGCCAGCAGCGTAGAGGCGGGGGGGTACAATGAGCAGTTCTTC.

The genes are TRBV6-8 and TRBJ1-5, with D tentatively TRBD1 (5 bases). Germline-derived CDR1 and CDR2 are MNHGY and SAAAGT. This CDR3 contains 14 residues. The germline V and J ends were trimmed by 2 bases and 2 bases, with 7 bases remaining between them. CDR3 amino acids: CASSYDSGNQPQHF. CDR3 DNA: TGTGCCAGCAGTTACGACAGTGGCAATCAGCCCCAGCATTTT.

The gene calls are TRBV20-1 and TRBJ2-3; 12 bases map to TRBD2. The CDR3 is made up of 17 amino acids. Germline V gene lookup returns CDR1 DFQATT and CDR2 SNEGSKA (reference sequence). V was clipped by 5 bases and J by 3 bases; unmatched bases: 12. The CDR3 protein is CSASYLAGGMGTDTQYF. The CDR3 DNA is TGCAGTGCTTCCTACCTAGCGGGAGGGATGGGAACAGATACGCAGTATTTT.

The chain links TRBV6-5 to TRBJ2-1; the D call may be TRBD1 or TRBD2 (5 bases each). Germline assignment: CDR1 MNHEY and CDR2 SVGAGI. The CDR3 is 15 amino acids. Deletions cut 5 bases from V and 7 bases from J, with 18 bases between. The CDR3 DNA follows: TGTGCCAGCAGTAGAGCCGGGACCCTGGGGAATGAGCAGTTCTTC. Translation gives CASSRAGTLGNEQFF.

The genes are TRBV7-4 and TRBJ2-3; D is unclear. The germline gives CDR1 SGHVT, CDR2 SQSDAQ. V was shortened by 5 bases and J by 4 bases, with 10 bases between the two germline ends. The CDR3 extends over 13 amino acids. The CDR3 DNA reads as TGTGCCAGCAGCCATGTGGGTCCAGATACGCAGTATTTT. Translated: CASSHVGPDTQYF.

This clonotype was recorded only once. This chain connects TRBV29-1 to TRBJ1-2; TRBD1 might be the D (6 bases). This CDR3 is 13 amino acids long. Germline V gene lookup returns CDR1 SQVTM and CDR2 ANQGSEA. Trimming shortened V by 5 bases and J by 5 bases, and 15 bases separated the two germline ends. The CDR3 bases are TGCAGCGTTCACAGGGATTCGGAATATGGCTACACCTTC. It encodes CSVHRDSEYGYTF. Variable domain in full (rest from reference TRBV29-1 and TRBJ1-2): SAVISQKPSRDICQRGTSLTIQCQVDSQVTMMFWYRQQPGQSLTLIATANQGSEATYESGFVIDKFPISRPNLTFSTLTVSNMSPEDSSIYLCSVHRDSEYGYTFGSGTRLTVV.

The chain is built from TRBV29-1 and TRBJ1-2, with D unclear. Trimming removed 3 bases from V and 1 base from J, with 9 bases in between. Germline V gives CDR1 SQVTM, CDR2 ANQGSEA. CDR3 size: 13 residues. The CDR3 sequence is CSVDVAVNYGYTF. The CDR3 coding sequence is TGCAGCGTTGATGTCGCAGTTAACTATGGCTACACCTTC.

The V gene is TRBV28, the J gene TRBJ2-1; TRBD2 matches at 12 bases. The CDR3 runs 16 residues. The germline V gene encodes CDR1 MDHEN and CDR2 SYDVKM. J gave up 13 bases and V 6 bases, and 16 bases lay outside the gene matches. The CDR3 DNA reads TGTGCCAGCAGACCAGGACTAGCGGGGATTCAAGAGACCCAGTTCTTC. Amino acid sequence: CASRPGLAGIQETQFF.

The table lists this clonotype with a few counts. CDR3 DNA: TGTGCCAGCAGTTTAGACGGGACTAGCGGTTTTACAGATACGCAGTATTTT. Translated, it gives CASSLDGTSGFTDTQYF. The rearrangement joins TRBV28 to TRBJ2-3, with TRBD2 identical over 11 bases. Germline-derived CDR1 and CDR2 are MDHEN and SYDVKM. The V segment lost 2 bases and the J segment 3 bases; nucleotides outside the gene matches: 7. The CDR3 contains 17 residues.

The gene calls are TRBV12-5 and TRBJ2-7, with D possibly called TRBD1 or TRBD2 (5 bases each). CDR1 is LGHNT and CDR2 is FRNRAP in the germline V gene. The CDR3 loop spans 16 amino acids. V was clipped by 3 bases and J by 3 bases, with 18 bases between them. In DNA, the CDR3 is TGTGCTAGTGGTTTCTCCACCGACAGTGGAGGCTACGAGCAGTACTTC. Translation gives CASGFSTDSGGYEQYF.